This T cell receptor beta chain was observed in a study of preoperative IRX-2 immunotherapy in early breast cancer. The treatment denotes: preoperative locoregional IRX-2 cytokine immunotherapy. Preoperative locoregional IRX-2 cytokine immunotherapy was tested in the phase Ib source study. Clones were read by immunoSEQ multiplex PCR, and TCRdb kept only the in-frame ones, dropping some. The sample lists approximately 27,000 clones, 70% to 90% occurring once. Germline CDR1 reads LNHNV; CDR2 reads YYDKDF (reference sequence). CDR3 length: 15 amino acids. V was trimmed by 1 base and J by 7 bases, leaving 11 bases between them.

This sequence joins TRBV15 and TRBJ1-6; perhaps TRBD1 as D (6 bases). The sequencing used lymph node tissue, collected after IRX-2 immunotherapy. The source of this sequence is a human donor with breast cancer. The CDR3 nucleotides read TGTGCCACCAGCAGAGGCGGACAGCTCAATTCACCCCTCCACTTT. The encoded protein is CATSRGGQLNSPLHF.